The T cell receptor (beta chain) described here comes from a study of shared clonotypes between healthy human individuals. The study, taken as a whole, reports: Naive subsets tended to show greater estimated richness than memory subsets.

CDR3 length: 15 residues. The V gene's germline CDR1 is GTSNPN and CDR2 SVGIG (reference sequence). Trimming pared 5 bases from V and 0 bases from J, leaving 14 bases between. This clone was seen a handful of times. Its antigen is undetermined. TCRdb's table, derived via immunoSEQ multiplex PCR, lists solely in-frame clones and lacks some. The table records about 1 million clones, 65% to 75% of them present only once. The specimen sequenced was memory CD4+ T cells sorted from blood. This sample's subset: CD45RA-negative fraction. This chain joins TRBV30 and TRBJ1-3; no definite D call. This TCR came from a man in his late teens or twenties in good health. The CDR3 here is CAWGVHSSSGNTIYF. As DNA, the CDR3 is TGTGCCTGGGGGGTTCACTCAAGCTCTGGAAACACCATATATTTT.